This TCR beta chain was recorded in a study of human T cells and chemical hapten exposure. Study conclusions and caveats: DPC sensitization left the count of TCRs above 1 in 1000 unchanged.

This CDR3 spans 13 amino acids. Trimming took off 6 bases at V and 4 bases at J, with 11 bases between the two ends. Each CDR3 protein gets one entry after TCRdb re-called the RACE reads with MiXCR. Of about 120,000 distinct CDR3 sequences listed, approximately 15% are singletons. Sample time point: patch test 1, 2 weeks after DPC sensitization. Treatment noted: therapeutic diphenylcyclopropenone sensitization with weekly scalp DPC. This clonotype was recorded many times. Its antigen is not identified. The J gene is TRBJ2-3, the V gene TRBV12-3 or TRBV12-4, with D possibly matching TRBD2 (5 bases). The TCR was taken from a man aged 18-30 years with alopecia areata. Some clones in this sample may be carry-over from other donors' samples. This specimen consisted of whole blood, obtained in connection with sensitization to the hapten diphenylcyclopropenone (DPC). The CDR3 DNA reads TGTGCCAGCAGCACACTAGAGGCAGATACGCAGTATTTT. Protein sequence: CASSTLEADTQYF.